This entry describes one T cell receptor (beta chain). Its antigen is still unknown. Trimming removed 3 bases at V and 2 bases at J, with 14 bases between. CDR1 and CDR2 (germline): LNHDA, SQIVND (reference sequence). The CDR3 loop spans 15 amino acids. This entry comes from a study of T cell responses to AZD1222 COVID-19 vaccine. Findings and caveats of the study: Females outnumbered males among donors, who were mostly white British; clonal diversity was possibly underestimated. Epitopes outside B.1.351 and B.1.1.7 mutated regions reportedly drew nearly half of spike TCRs. Samples come after the peak T cell response, not at day 14.

Profiling relied on immunoSEQ multiplex PCR, and the TCRdb table lists in-frame clones only, not all of them. The sample comprises about 92,000 clones, around 88% of which are singletons, and 9% to 12% rests with the top ten. The origin of this receptor is an adult in good health. The material sequenced was peripheral blood, taken on day 0 of MenACWY control vaccination. The chain joins TRBV19 to TRBJ2-7; D gene unclear. CDR3 sequence (DNA): TGTGCCAGTAGTATTGTGTGGACGGGCGCCTACGAGCAGTACTTC. The encoded protein is CASSIVWTGAYEQYF.